The 6 T cell receptor beta chains below all came from one sample that was sequenced in a study of T-cell memory formation after mild COVID-19. MiXCR was run by TCRdb on the 5' RACE reads, yielding one entry per CDR3 protein. The sample includes tens of thousands of distinct CDR3 sequences, around 13% of them seen just once. The sample taken for sequencing was PBMCs or a T cell subset sorted from them (not recorded which). The receptors stem from an adult woman who had mild COVID-19 (a few samples of this study predate the infection). Cell type and time point are not known.

This clonotype showed up many times. The chain has TRBV5-1 and TRBJ2-3; D gene ambiguous. Trimming left V 0 bases short and J 3 bases short, with 5 bases between. The CDR3 is 13 residues long. Germline V lookup: CDR1 SGHRS, CDR2 YFSETQ. CDR3: CASSLVGTDTQYF. CDR3 nucleotides: TGCGCCAGCAGCTTGGTCGGGACAGATACGCAGTATTTT.

This clonotype was counted a few times. This chain joins TRBV29-1 and TRBJ2-5; 7 bases map to TRBD2. The ends lost 2 bases at V and 5 bases at J; junction bases unmatched: 11. Per germline, CDR1 SQVTM and CDR2 ANQGSEA. The CDR3 is made up of 15 amino acids. CDR3 amino acids: CSVERRGIPGETQYF. CDR3 DNA: TGCAGCGTTGAACGGCGGGGGATCCCCGGGGAGACCCAGTACTTC.

The rearrangement joins TRBV7-9 to TRBJ1-2; 8 bases agree with TRBD1. V lost 6 bases, J lost 13 bases, and 7 bases stayed unmatched. This CDR3 is 11 amino acids long. The germline CDR1 and CDR2 sequences are SEHNR and FQNEAQ (reference sequence). CDR3 protein: CASSTGQAVTF. The CDR3 DNA is TGTGCCAGCAGTACGGGACAGGCGGTCACCTTC.

This clonotype was found a few times. The DNA for the CDR3 is TGCAGTGCTAGAGCATACGCACTAGCGGAATACAATGAGCAGTTCTTC. This translates into CSARAYALAEYNEQFF. The V gene is TRBV20-1, the J gene TRBJ2-1; TRBD2 matches 8 bases. This CDR3 is 16 amino acids long. Germline CDR1 reads DFQATT; CDR2 reads SNEGSKA (reference sequence). V lost 1 base, J lost 4 bases, and 9 bases stayed unmatched.

The genes are TRBV9 and TRBJ2-2; 9 positions match TRBD1. The length of the CDR3 is 16 residues. Germline V gene sequence: CDR1 SGDLS, CDR2 YYNGEE. V lost 3 bases to trimming and J lost 2 bases; unmatched junction nucleotides: 5. The CDR3 sequence: CASSDPGQGNTGELFF. The CDR3 coding sequence is TGTGCCAGCAGCGATCCGGGACAGGGTAACACCGGGGAGCTGTTTTTT.

This clonotype was found a few times. The J gene is TRBJ2-4, the V gene TRBV29-1; possible D gene TRBD2, 6 bases. This CDR3 contains 13 residues. Trimming left V 7 bases short and J 1 base short, with 11 bases between. The germline V gene has CDR1 SQVTM and CDR2 ANQGSEA. The CDR3 region is CSGRGTAKNIQYF. The CDR3 DNA reads TGCAGCGGCCGAGGGACTGCCAAAAACATTCAGTACTTC.